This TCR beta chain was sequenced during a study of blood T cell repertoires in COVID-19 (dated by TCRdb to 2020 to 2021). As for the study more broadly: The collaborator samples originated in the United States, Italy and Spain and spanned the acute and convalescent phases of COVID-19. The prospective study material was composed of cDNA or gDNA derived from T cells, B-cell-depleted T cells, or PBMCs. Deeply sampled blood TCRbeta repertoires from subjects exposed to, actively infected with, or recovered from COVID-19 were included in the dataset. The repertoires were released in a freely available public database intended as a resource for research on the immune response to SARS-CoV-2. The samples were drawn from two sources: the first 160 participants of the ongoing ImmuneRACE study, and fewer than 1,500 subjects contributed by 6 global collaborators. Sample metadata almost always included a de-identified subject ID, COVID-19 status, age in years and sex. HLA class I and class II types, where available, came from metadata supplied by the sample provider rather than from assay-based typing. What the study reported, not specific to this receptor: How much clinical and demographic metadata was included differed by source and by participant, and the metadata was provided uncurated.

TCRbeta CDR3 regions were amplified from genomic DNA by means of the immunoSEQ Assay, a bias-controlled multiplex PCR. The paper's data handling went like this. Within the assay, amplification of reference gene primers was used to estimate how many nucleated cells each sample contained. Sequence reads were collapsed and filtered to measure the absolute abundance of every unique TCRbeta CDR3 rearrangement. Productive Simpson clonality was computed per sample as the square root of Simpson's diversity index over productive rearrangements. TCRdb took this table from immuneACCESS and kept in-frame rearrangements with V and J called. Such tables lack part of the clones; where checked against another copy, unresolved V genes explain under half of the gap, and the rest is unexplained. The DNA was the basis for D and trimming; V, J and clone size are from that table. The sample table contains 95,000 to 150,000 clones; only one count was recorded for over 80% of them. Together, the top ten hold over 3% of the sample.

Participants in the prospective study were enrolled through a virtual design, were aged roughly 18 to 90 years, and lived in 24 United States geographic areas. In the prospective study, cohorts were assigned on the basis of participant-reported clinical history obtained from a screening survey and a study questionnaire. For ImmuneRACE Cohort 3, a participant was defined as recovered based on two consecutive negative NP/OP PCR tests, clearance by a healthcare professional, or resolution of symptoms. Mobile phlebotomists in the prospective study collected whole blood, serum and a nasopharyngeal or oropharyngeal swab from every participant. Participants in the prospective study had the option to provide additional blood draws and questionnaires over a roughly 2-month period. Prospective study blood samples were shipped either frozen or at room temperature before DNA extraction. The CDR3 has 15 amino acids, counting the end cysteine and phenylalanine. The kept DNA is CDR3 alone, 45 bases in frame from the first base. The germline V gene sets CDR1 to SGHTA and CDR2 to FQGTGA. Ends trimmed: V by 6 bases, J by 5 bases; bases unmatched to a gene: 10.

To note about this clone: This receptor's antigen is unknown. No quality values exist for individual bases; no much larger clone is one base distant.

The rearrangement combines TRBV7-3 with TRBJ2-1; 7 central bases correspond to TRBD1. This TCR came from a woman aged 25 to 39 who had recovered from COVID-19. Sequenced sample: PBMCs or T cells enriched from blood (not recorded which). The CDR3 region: CASRLAAGGHNEQFF. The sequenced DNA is TGTGCCAGCAGGCTGGCGGCAGGGGGACACAATGAGCAGTTCTTC.